The clone carrying this TCR beta chain was observed many times. The CDR3 contains 13 residues. TCRdb passed the 5' RACE reads through MiXCR, listing each CDR3 protein once. The sample has approximately 32,000 distinct CDR3 sequences; approximately 4.4% are singletons. The source of the sample is a study of T cells after yellow fever vaccination. This receptor was identified in a young man who received the YFV17D yellow fever vaccine. Sequences were derived from CD8+ T cells sorted from PBMCs, sampled 5 days after the yellow fever booster vaccination. The chain links TRBV21-1 to TRBJ2-5. TRBV21-1 is labeled a pseudogene. This CDR3 reads CASSKRLLRPQYF. CDR3 in DNA: TGTGCCAGCAGCAAAAGGCTCCTGCGGCCCCAGTACTTC.